This entry lists 30 T cell receptor beta chains sequenced from one sample in a study of CD8+ T cells in alopecia areata. As to treatment: oral pan-JAK inhibitor, 5-10 mg twice daily. Following extraction, RNA underwent reverse transcription to cDNA, which served as the sequencing template. This table comes from immunoSEQ multiplex PCR, and its TCRdb copy is limited to in-frame clones, with some not included. The repertoire holds under 200,000 clones, with roughly 60% as singletons. Sample: CD4+ T cells sorted from blood, taken at week 24, from a patient treated with tofacitinib. All receptors derive from a human donor with alopecia areata.

This clone was seen only a few times. The J gene is TRBJ1-3, the V gene TRBV19, with unresolved D. Germline V CDR1 and CDR2: LNHDA, SQIVND (reference sequence). The CDR3 runs 15 residues. With 6 bases removed from V and 0 bases from J, the gap between germline ends came to 12 bases. CDR3 DNA sequence: TGTGCCAGTAGAAAGGAAGTGAGCTCTGGAAACACCATATATTTT. It is translated as CASRKEVSSGNTIYF.

The chain recombines TRBV6-5 with TRBJ1-6; D gene ambiguous. In germline, CDR1 is MNHEY, CDR2 SVGAGI. CDR3 length equals 14 residues. Trimming left V 5 bases short and J 8 bases short, with 13 bases between. The CDR3 region is CASSIGNKDSPLHF. The CDR3 nucleotides are TGTGCCAGCAGTATTGGAAATAAGGATTCACCCCTCCACTTT.

V gene TRBV4-1 combines with J gene TRBJ2-3; perhaps TRBD2 as D (6 bases). V lost 0 bases and J lost 4, with 23 bases in between. CDR3 length: 19 residues. CDR1 is MGHRA, CDR2 YSYEKL, per germline. CDR3 DNA sequence: TGCGCCAGCAGCCAAGATATGGCCGGGAGACCCACCTTGGCAGATACGCAGTATTTT. Protein product: CASSQDMAGRPTLADTQYF.

The chain has TRBV29-1 and TRBJ1-5; TRBD1 matches at 10 bases. Germline CDR1 reads SQVTM; CDR2 reads ANQGSEA. V shed 7 bases, J shed 6 bases, and the junction held 6 bases outside the gene matches. CDR3 length equals 13 residues. This chain's CDR3 is CSARDRGGQPQHF. CDR3 nucleotide sequence: TGCAGCGCTAGGGACAGGGGAGGTCAGCCCCAGCATTTT.

V gene TRBV29-1 combines with J gene TRBJ2-5, with 7 nucleotides matching TRBD2. The V gene end was trimmed by 8 bases and the J gene end by 5 bases; junction bases not matched to a gene: 8. This CDR3 is 12 amino acids long. Germline assignment: CDR1 SQVTM and CDR2 ANQGSEA. The CDR3 nucleotides read TGCAGCAGCCAGACCGGGGGGGAGACCCAGTACTTC. Translation gives CSSQTGGETQYF.

This clone occurred a few times. The chain uses TRBV19 and TRBJ2-3; TRBD1 or TRBD2 may be the D gene (5 bases each). The CDR3 totals 15 residues. Trimming removed 5 bases at V and 4 bases at J, with 16 bases between. Germline assignment: CDR1 LNHDA and CDR2 SQIVND (reference sequence). This CDR3 reads CASSRDRQHADTQYF. CDR3 bases: TGTGCCAGTAGTCGGGACCGACAGCACGCAGATACGCAGTATTTT. Full variable domain (remainder filled in from reference TRBV19 and TRBJ2-3): DGGITQSPKYLFRKEGQNVTLSCEQNLNHDAMYWYRQDPGQGLRLIYYSQIVNDFQKGDIAEGYSVSREKKESFPLTVTSAQKNPTAFYLCASSRDRQHADTQYFGPGTRLTVL.

This clone was detected only a few times. The genes are TRBV23-1 and TRBJ1-2; D call uncertain. TRBV23-1 is an ORF for which the function is uncertain. The CDR3 is 13 residues long. V dropped 10 bases and J dropped 4 bases, with 16 bases sitting between them. CDR3 region: CAMSSPKPYGYTF. The CDR3 nucleotides are TGCGCCATGTCCTCCCCTAAGCCCTATGGCTACACCTTC.

The chain employs TRBV5-6 and TRBJ1-1; 12 bases agree with TRBD1. This CDR3 is 15 amino acids long. Germline-derived CDR1 and CDR2 are SGHDT and YYEEEE. The junction had 10 bases not matched to a gene; V was cut back by 7 bases and J by 6 bases. The CDR3 region has the DNA TGTGCCAGCTCCTACCGGGACAGGGGGCCGGCTGAAGCTTTCTTT. It encodes CASSYRDRGPAEAFF. Variable domain in full (rest from reference TRBV5-6 and TRBJ1-1): DAGVTQSPTHLIKTRGQQVTLRCSPKSGHDTVSWYQQALGQGPQFIFQYYEEEERQRGNFPDRFSGHQFPNYSSELNVNALLLGDSALYLCASSYRDRGPAEAFFGQGTRLTVV.

This chain's CDR3 is CAWSRSGGFSPLHF. DNA of the CDR3: TGTGCCTGGAGTAGGTCAGGGGGTTTTTCACCCCTCCACTTT. The chain carries TRBV30 and TRBJ1-6, with 7 positions matching TRBD1. The junction had 7 bases not matched to a gene; V was cut back by 2 bases and J by 9 bases. Germline assignment: CDR1 GTSNPN and CDR2 SVGIG (reference sequence). CDR3 length: 14 residues.

The gene calls are TRBV11-3 and TRBJ1-6; 9 bases fit TRBD1. The germline gives CDR1 SGHNT, CDR2 YENEEA. With 5 bases clipped from V and 4 bases from J, the junction kept 12 bases outside the gene matches. The CDR3 is 18 residues long. The DNA for the CDR3 is TGTGCCAGCAGCCCCCGAGCAAGGACAGGGGCATATAATTCACCCCTCCACTTT. It translates to CASSPRARTGAYNSPLHF.

The J gene is TRBJ1-1, the V gene TRBV5-1; TRBD1 aligns across 11 bases. With 4 bases clipped from V and 4 bases from J, the junction kept 3 bases outside the gene matches. This CDR3 is 14 amino acids long. Germline loops: CDR1 SGHRS, CDR2 YFSETQ. The CDR3 region has the DNA TGCGCCAGCAGCCATGGGACAGGGGGCACTGAAGCTTTCTTT. It yields the protein CASSHGTGGTEAFF.

The chain is built from TRBV5-1 and TRBJ2-1, with D perhaps being TRBD1 or TRBD2 (5 bases each). Looked up from germline, CDR1 is SGHRS and CDR2 is YFSETQ. This CDR3 is built from 15 residues. The V end lost 0 bases, the J end lost 0 bases, and 7 bases lay between the germline ends. The CDR3 spells CASSLGGFSYNEQFF. The CDR3 DNA sequence: TGCGCCAGCAGCTTGGGGGGGTTCTCCTACAATGAGCAGTTCTTC. The whole variable domain, remainder taken from reference TRBV5-1 and TRBJ2-1, is KAGVTQTPRYLIKTRGQQVTLSCSPISGHRSVSWYQQTPGQGLQFLFEYFSETQRNKGNFPGRFSGRQFSNSRSEMNVSTLELGDSALYLCASSLGGFSYNEQFFGPGTRLTVL.

Details on this clone: The sample carries other DNA sequences with the same CDR3. The rearrangement joins TRBV6-6 to TRBJ2-3; D may be TRBD1 or TRBD2 (6 bases each). The CDR3 is made up of 15 amino acids. Germline V gene lookup returns CDR1 MNHNY and CDR2 SVGAGI (reference sequence). V was shortened by 6 bases and J by 11 bases, with 24 bases between the two germline ends. CDR3 in amino acids: CASSLRGQGSRGQYF. For the CDR3, the DNA is TGTGCCAGCAGCCTCCGGGGGCAGGGATCTCGCGGGCAGTATTTT.

This clone appeared a single time. The chain has TRBV10-3 and TRBJ1-2; D is perhaps TRBD1 (6 bases). This CDR3 spans 15 amino acids. Trimming pared 4 bases from V and 0 bases from J, leaving 12 bases between. Per the germline V gene, CDR1 is ENHRY and CDR2 is SYGVKD. This CDR3 reads CAISAWGASNYGYTF. The CDR3 nucleotides read TGTGCCATCAGTGCTTGGGGGGCGTCTAACTATGGCTACACCTTC.

The CDR3 spells CASSLGVDGYTF. CDR3 in DNA: TGTGCCAGCAGCTTAGGGGTGGATGGCTACACCTTC. The gene calls are TRBV7-2 and TRBJ1-2; D not resolved. Trimming removed 1 base at V and 6 bases at J, with 6 bases between. The CDR3 runs 12 residues. CDR1 SGHTA and CDR2 FQGNSA come from the germline V gene.

V gene TRBV30 combines with J gene TRBJ2-5; D not certain. Trimming cost V 0 bases and J 3 bases, with 20 bases left between them. CDR1 GTSNPN and CDR2 SVGIG come from the germline V gene (reference sequence). This CDR3 has 17 residues. For the CDR3, the DNA is TGTGCCTGGAGTGTAACCTCGTTCGGCGTCCGGAAAGAGACCCAGTACTTC. It codes for CAWSVTSFGVRKETQYF.

The table lists this clone with a few counts. J is TRBJ2-5 and V is TRBV4-2; 9 bases align to TRBD2. Per the germline V gene, CDR1 is LGHNA and CDR2 is YNFKEQ. The CDR3 sequence is 16 residues long. J gave up 4 bases and V 3 bases, and 9 bases lay outside the gene matches. The CDR3 sequence: CASSQARGGATETQYF. The CDR3, as DNA: TGTGCCAGCAGCCAGGCCCGCGGGGGGGCCACAGAGACCCAGTACTTC.

This sequence joins TRBV7-3 and TRBJ2-7, with D unresolved. The V and J ends lost 1 base and 8 bases respectively, with 9 bases between them. The V gene's germline CDR1 is SGHTA and CDR2 FQGTGA. The CDR3 sequence is 12 residues long. CDR3 sequence reads: CASSLKVFKQYF. The CDR3 DNA follows: TGTGCCAGCAGCTTAAAGGTCTTCAAGCAGTACTTC. Filled out from reference TRBV7-3 and TRBJ2-7, the complete variable domain reads GAGVSQTPSNKVTEKGKYVELRCDPISGHTALYWYRQSLGQGPEFLIYFQGTGAADDSGLPNDRFFAVRPEGSVSTLKIQRTERGDSAVYLCASSLKVFKQYFGPGTRLTVT.

The chain employs TRBV7-9 and TRBJ2-4, with a tentative D call TRBD2 (5 bases). Germline values: CDR1 SEHNR, CDR2 FQNEAQ (reference sequence). The CDR3 contains 14 residues. The V gene lost 5 bases and the J gene lost 6 bases, with 14 bases spanning the gap. The CDR3 sequence is CASSPEGISNIQYF. The CDR3 DNA follows: TGTGCCAGCAGCCCTGAGGGAATCTCAAACATTCAGTACTTC.

The gene calls are TRBV5-1 and TRBJ2-3; TRBD2 matches 10 bases. The CDR3 length is 15 residues. Per the germline V gene, CDR1 is SGHRS and CDR2 is YFSETQ. V shed 1 base, J shed 5 bases, and the junction held 4 bases outside the gene matches. This CDR3 is CASSLQRGGEDTQYF. The CDR3 region has the DNA TGCGCCAGCAGCTTGCAGCGGGGGGGCGAAGATACGCAGTATTTT.

This clone was seen a few times. The rearrangement links TRBV29-1 to TRBJ1-4; TRBD1 aligns across 7 bases. Trimming took 4 bases from V and 7 from J; bases not matched to a gene: 6. The germline V gene has CDR1 SQVTM and CDR2 ANQGSEA. The CDR3 covers 13 residues. In nucleotides, the CDR3 is TGCAGCGTTGTGAAAGGGGGCAGTGAAAAACTGTTTTTT. This gives the protein CSVVKGGSEKLFF.

This clone was counted between two and nine times. V and J are TRBV29-1 and TRBJ2-1; 13 bases map to TRBD2. CDR3 length: 14 amino acids. After removal of 6 bases from V and 7 bases from J, the junction contained 6 bases not matched to a gene. Germline CDR1 and CDR2: SQVTM and ANQGSEA. The CDR3: CSVIGLAGVNEQFF. The CDR3 coding sequence is TGCAGCGTCATAGGACTAGCGGGGGTTAATGAGCAGTTCTTC.

V usage is TRBV6-5 and J usage is TRBJ2-5; D not certain. Germline-derived CDR1 and CDR2 are MNHEY and SVGAGI. The length of the CDR3 is 12 residues. V was shortened by 5 bases and J by 4 bases, with 8 bases between the two germline ends. The CDR3 loop is CASSEDAETQYF. The CDR3 coding sequence is TGTGCCAGCAGTGAAGACGCAGAGACCCAGTACTTC.

The chain carries TRBV30 and TRBJ2-1, with 8 nucleotides matching TRBD2. V lost 4 bases, J lost 5 bases, and 4 bases stayed unmatched. The CDR3 has 13 residues. The germline CDR1 and CDR2 sequences are GTSNPN and SVGIG (reference sequence). This CDR3 is CAWNGGADNEQFF. The DNA of the CDR3 is TGTGCCTGGAACGGGGGGGCCGACAATGAGCAGTTCTTC.

This clone was counted between two and nine times. J is TRBJ2-4 and V is TRBV2; no definite D call. The CDR3 loop spans 17 amino acids. Germline V gives CDR1 SNHLY, CDR2 FYNNEI. V lost 8 bases to trimming and J lost 1 base, with 21 bases between them. The DNA for the CDR3 is TGTGCCAGCTCCCCCCCGAGAAGAGTTCTCGCCAAAAACATTCAGTACTTC. Translation: CASSPPRRVLAKNIQYF.

V usage is TRBV7-9 and J usage is TRBJ2-1, with TRBD1 matching 7 bases. Germline V CDR1 and CDR2: SEHNR, FQNEAQ (reference sequence). After removal of 5 bases from V and 3 bases from J, the junction contained 10 bases not matched to a gene. The CDR3 loop spans 16 amino acids. The CDR3 here is CASSEQGETIYNEQFF. The CDR3 DNA sequence: TGTGCCAGCAGCGAGCAGGGGGAGACGATCTACAATGAGCAGTTCTTC.

J is TRBJ1-1 and V is TRBV15; TRBD1 might be the D (5 bases). The germline V gene has CDR1 LNHNV and CDR2 YYDKDF (reference sequence). V was clipped by 4 bases and J by 4 bases, with 10 bases between them. This CDR3 is 13 amino acids long. Here the CDR3 DNA reads TGTGCCACCAGCATCCGACAGAGCACTGAAGCTTTCTTT. Translation: CATSIRQSTEAFF. The full variable domain, with the rest looked up from reference TRBV15 and TRBJ1-1, is DAMVIQNPRYQVTQFGKPVTLSCSQTLNHNVMYWYQQKSSQAPKLLFHYYDKDFNNEADTPDNFQSRRPNTSFCFLDIRSPGLGDTAMYLCATSIRQSTEAFFGQGTRLTVV.

This chain connects TRBV5-1 to TRBJ1-4, with TRBD1 as a possible D gene (6 bases). CDR1 and CDR2 from the germline V gene are SGHRS and YFSETQ. The CDR3 is 16 residues long. Trimming removed 2 bases at V and 4 bases at J, with 15 bases between. The CDR3 region is CASSFTGFSSNEKLFF. CDR3 coding DNA: TGCGCCAGCAGCTTTACAGGGTTTTCTAGTAATGAAAAACTGTTTTTT.

This rearrangement joins TRBV30 to TRBJ2-3, with 8 bases matching TRBD1. Germline V gene lookup returns CDR1 GTSNPN and CDR2 SVGIG (reference sequence). Trimming at V came to 2 bases and at J to 3 bases, leaving 16 bases not matched to a gene. The CDR3 contains 18 residues. The CDR3 bases are TGTGCCTGGAGTAGCGTTCGGTGGGCAGGGGGCGCGACAGATACGCAGTATTTT. As protein: CAWSSVRWAGGATDTQYF.

The chain recombines TRBV6-1 with TRBJ2-6; unclear D gene. The CDR3 is 14 amino acids. V was cut by 5 bases and J by 2 bases, with 7 bases left in between. The germline CDR1 and CDR2 sequences are MNHNS and SASEGT. The DNA of the CDR3 is TGTGCCAGCAGTCAACAGACTGGGGCCAACGTCCTGACTTTC. It yields the protein CASSQQTGANVLTF.